The rows below give T cell receptor beta chains drawn from one sample of a study of blood T cell repertoires in COVID-19. This table comes from immunoSEQ multiplex PCR, and its TCRdb copy is limited to in-frame clones, with some not included. This table holds some 300,000 clones, about 88% found once. The source material was peripheral blood. These receptors came from a man in his 70s with acute or convalescent COVID-19. Both conserved end residues are part of each CDR3. The order of the fields is V gene, J gene, D gene, clone size, CDR3 length, CDR3 DNA, CDR3 protein. A D gene is named only where the DNA matches it firmly. Size tells how often a clone was seen (once, few, many) or the class of an expanded clone, and some rows leave it out.

TRBV10-3	TRBJ1-2	TRBD1	-	15	TGTGCCATCAGTGTTCCTACAGGGGGAATATATGGCTACACCTTC	CAISVPTGGIYGYTF
TRBV18	TRBJ2-3	-	-	14	TGTGCCAGCTCACCCCCAGGGAGCACAGATACGCAGTATTTT	CASSPPGSTDTQYF
TRBV29-1	TRBJ2-7	-	-	12	TGCAGCGTTGAATTAGTTTCCTACGAGCAGTACTTC	CSVELVSYEQYF
TRBV27	TRBJ2-6	-	once	16	TGTGCCAGCAGTAGATATATGAGCTCTGGGGCCAACGTCCTGACTTTC	CASSRYMSSGANVLTF
TRBV29-1	TRBJ2-7	-	-	12	TGCAGCGTTGGACAGCTCTCCTACGAGCAGTACTTC	CSVGQLSYEQYF
TRBV3-1/TRBV3-2	TRBJ1-6	TRBD1	once	16	TGTGCCAGCAGCCTCAGGACAGGGGGTCCGAATTCACCCCTCCACTTT	CASSLRTGGPNSPLHF
TRBV28	TRBJ2-2	TRBD1	-	16	TGTGCCAGCAGTCCTCGGACAGGGTTCGTTCGCGGGGAGCTGTTTTTT	CASSPRTGFVRGELFF
TRBV4-2	TRBJ2-3	-	-	14	TGTGCCAGCAGCCAGGGAGGGGGAGCCGATACGCAGTATTTT	CASSQGGGADTQYF
TRBV30	TRBJ1-1	-	-	14	TGTGCCTGGAGTGTACGGGGAAAGGGCACTGAAGCTTTCTTT	CAWSVRGKGTEAFF
TRBV5-1	TRBJ1-1	-	-	15	TGCGCCAGCAGCTTGGCCGGCAGGGAGAACACTGAAGCTTTCTTT	CASSLAGRENTEAFF
TRBV15	TRBJ1-2	TRBD1	-	14	TGTGCCACCAGCCGTGGACAGGGGCCTTATGGCTACACCTTC	CATSRGQGPYGYTF
TRBV18	TRBJ2-3	-	-	16	TGTGCCAGCTCACCCACCCGGACTCCTGGCACAGATACGCAGTATTTT	CASSPTRTPGTDTQYF
TRBV7-9	TRBJ1-2	-	-	11	TGTGCCAGCAGCGCTCGGGGTGGCTACACCTTC	CASSARGGYTF
TRBV6-2/TRBV6-3	TRBJ1-2	-	-	13	TGTGCCAGCAGTTTGGCCCTAGTCGATGGCTACACCTTC	CASSLALVDGYTF
TRBV4-3	TRBJ1-2	-	-	13	TGCGCCAGCAGCCAAGGCAGGGGCTATGGCTACACCTTC	CASSQGRGYGYTF
TRBV5-1	TRBJ2-3	TRBD2	-	16	TGCGCCAGCAGCAAAGGACTAGCGGGAGTCACCGATACGCAGTATTTT	CASSKGLAGVTDTQYF
TRBV10-2	TRBJ2-7	TRBD1	-	14	TGCGCCAGCACCCGGCAGACAGGGGGCTACGAGCAGTACTTC	CASTRQTGGYEQYF
TRBV12-3/TRBV12-4	TRBJ2-7	TRBD1	-	13	TGTGCCAGTTCCTTGGGACAGATTACCGAGCAGTACTTC	CASSLGQITEQYF
TRBV24-1	TRBJ2-3	TRBD2	-	16	TGTGCCACCAGTGATCCAACTAGCGGGAGCACAGATACGCAGTATTTT	CATSDPTSGSTDTQYF
TRBV3-1/TRBV3-2	TRBJ2-5	-	-	13	TGTGCCAGCAGCCAAGATCAATGGGCGAGACAGTACTTC	CASSQDQWARQYF
TRBV24-1	TRBJ2-6	-	-	14	TGTGCCACCAGTGATCCTAATGGGGCCAACGTCCTGACTTTC	CATSDPNGANVLTF
TRBV5-1	TRBJ2-3	TRBD2	-	15	TGCGCCAGCAGCCCGGGACTAGCGGGGGGAGATACGCAGTATTTT	CASSPGLAGGDTQYF
TRBV30	TRBJ1-1	-	-	14	TGTGCCTGGAGTGTACTACCGGGGAACACTGAAGCTTTCTTT	CAWSVLPGNTEAFF
TRBV14	TRBJ2-1	TRBD1	-	15	TGTGCCAGCAGCCAGGGACAGGGGGACTACAATGAGCAGTTCTTC	CASSQGQGDYNEQFF
TRBV15	TRBJ2-7	TRBD1	-	16	TGTGCCACCAGCAGAGACCCCGGGACAGGGACCTACGAGCAGTACTTC	CATSRDPGTGTYEQYF
TRBV19	TRBJ2-1	TRBD2	-	16	TGTGCCAGTAGTACGACTAGCGGGAGGCCTCTCAATGAGCAGTTCTTC	CASSTTSGRPLNEQFF
TRBV19	TRBJ2-1	-	-	15	TGTGCCAGTAGTCTCACGTTCGACAGTTACAATGAGCAGTTCTTC	CASSLTFDSYNEQFF
TRBV7-9	TRBJ2-5	TRBD1	-	13	TGTGCCAGCAGCTTTCAGGGGGCGGAGACCCAGTACTTC	CASSFQGAETQYF
TRBV27	TRBJ2-1	TRBD2	-	16	TGTGCCAGCAGTTTAGACGTTTCACTAGCGGGCCGAGAGCAGTTCTTC	CASSLDVSLAGREQFF
TRBV20-1	TRBJ2-1	TRBD2	-	18	TGCAGTGCTAGTGACAAAAGCGGGAGGGCCTTTTCCTACAATGAGCAGTTCTTC	CSASDKSGRAFSYNEQFF
TRBV28	TRBJ1-5	TRBD1	-	14	TGTGCCAGCAGTTTCGAACAGGGGCATCAGCCCCAGCATTTT	CASSFEQGHQPQHF
TRBV20-1	TRBJ1-1	-	-	13	TGCAGTGCTAGTATTAACAGGATCACTGAAGCTTTCTTT	CSASINRITEAFF
TRBV7-9	TRBJ1-6	-	-	14	TGTGCCAGCAGCCGACTTGGTGCTCTGTCACCCCTCCACTTT	CASSRLGALSPLHF
TRBV9	TRBJ2-5	-	-	14	TGTGCCAGCAGTGTGACAGGTCAAGGGGAGACCCAGTACTTC	CASSVTGQGETQYF
TRBV11-2	TRBJ2-1	TRBD2	once	15	TGTGCCAGCAGCTTAGTAGTACTAGCGGGGAGTGAGCAGTTCTTC	CASSLVVLAGSEQFF
TRBV5-4	TRBJ1-1	-	-	14	TGTGCCAGCAGTTTTGAGTCAGGGAGGTCTGAAGCTTTCTTT	CASSFESGRSEAFF
TRBV27	TRBJ2-4	-	-	17	TGTGCCAGCAGCCCCTCTGGGGGGTTCTACGAAAGTGACATTCAGTACTTC	CASSPSGGFYESDIQYF
TRBV6-2/TRBV6-3	TRBJ2-7	TRBD1	-	14	TGTGCCAGCAGTCCGCCGGGACAGGGTTACGAGCAGTACTTC	CASSPPGQGYEQYF
TRBV18	TRBJ1-5	TRBD1	-	16	TGTGCCAGCTCACCACGAAGACAGGGGGGGGATCAGCCCCAGCATTTT	CASSPRRQGGDQPQHF
TRBV2	TRBJ1-2	-	-	12	TGTGCCAGCAGTGAATCCGACTATGGCTACACCTTC	CASSESDYGYTF
TRBV30	TRBJ1-1	-	-	14	TGTGCCTGGAGTGCCCTGGGGGGAGAAACTGAAGCTTTCTTT	CAWSALGGETEAFF
TRBV18	TRBJ1-4	TRBD1	few	15	TGTGCCAGCTCACCACCGGGACAGAAACATGAAAAACTGTTTTTT	CASSPPGQKHEKLFF
TRBV28	TRBJ2-7	TRBD2	-	17	TGTGCCATCGACACCACGGTCGGCAGCGGGAGAGGGGTTGGGCAGTACTTC	CAIDTTVGSGRGVGQYF
TRBV2	TRBJ2-1	TRBD1	-	11	TGTGCCAGCAGTAACAACAGGGGTGAGTTCTTC	CASSNNRGEFF
TRBV29-1	TRBJ2-1	TRBD2	-	12	TGCAGCCAACTAGCGGGACTGGGTGAGCAGTTCTTC	CSQLAGLGEQFF
TRBV5-4	TRBJ2-2	-	-	16	TGTGCCAGCAGCCCCTCCGGAGTTAGTTTGCGCGGGGAGCTGTTTTTT	CASSPSGVSLRGELFF
TRBV4-1	TRBJ2-6	-	few	15	TGCGCCAGCAGGACTAGGGCCACTGGGGCCAACGTCCTGACTTTC	CASRTRATGANVLTF
TRBV19	TRBJ2-6	-	once	18	TGTGCCAGTAGTATTGGTGACATGCAGTACTCTGGGGCCAACGTCCTGACTTTC	CASSIGDMQYSGANVLTF
TRBV12-5	TRBJ1-4	TRBD1	-	14	TGTGCTAGTGGTTTGTACAGGGGGCCTGAAAAACTGTTTTTT	CASGLYRGPEKLFF
TRBV24-1	TRBJ1-5	-	-	15	TGTGCCACCAGTGATCCCGGACAGCCAAATCAGCCCCAGCATTTT	CATSDPGQPNQPQHF
TRBV18	TRBJ2-5	-	-	14	TGTGCCAGCTCACCAAGCGGCTCGGGAGAGACCCAGTACTTC	CASSPSGSGETQYF
TRBV7-2	TRBJ2-1	TRBD2	-	17	TGTGCCAGCAGCCCACCCGGACTAGCGGGGGGGCGAAATGAGCAGTTCTTC	CASSPPGLAGGRNEQFF
TRBV5-1	TRBJ1-2	-	-	14	TGCGCCAGCAGACCTTCTCTAGATGGATATGGCTACACCTTC	CASRPSLDGYGYTF
TRBV2	TRBJ2-3	TRBD2	-	13	TGTGCCAGCCAGGGAGCGGGGGGCGGTACGCAGTATTTT	CASQGAGGGTQYF
TRBV6-5	TRBJ2-3	-	-	15	TGTGCCAGCGGTCCCCCCAGCGCACTCACAGATACGCAGTATTTT	CASGPPSALTDTQYF
TRBV5-4	TRBJ2-7	TRBD2	-	15	TGTGCCAGCAGCTTCCCTACCAGCGGGGCGAACGAGCAGTACTTC	CASSFPTSGANEQYF
TRBV5-4	TRBJ2-7	TRBD1	-	16	TGTGCCAGCAGCCGGGCTGGGGGGACAGGGTTTAGCGAGCAGTACTTC	CASSRAGGTGFSEQYF